Sequencing of this T cell receptor (beta chain) was carried out in a study of CD8+ T cells in alopecia areata (dated by TCRdb to between 2018 and 2020). Study-level background: The treated patients took part in an open-label pilot trial in which moderate-to-severe alopecia areata was treated with oral tofacitinib at 5 to 10 mg twice daily. Patients stayed on tofacitinib for 6 to 18 months and then had 6 months of follow-up off drug so that delayed response and recurrence could be assessed. For the treated patients, the SALT score, which quantifies what percentage of scalp surface area is affected, served as the measure of disease severity. To study T cell clonal expansion in alopecia areata, the researchers applied high-throughput TCRbeta sequencing to both the C3H/HeJ mouse model and human patients. In humans, TCRbeta sequencing was performed on scalp tissue and on sorted CD4+ and CD8+ peripheral blood T cells from healthy controls and from patients with patchy or totalis/universalis alopecia areata. Tofacitinib-treated patients had biopsies at baseline and at 4 and 24 weeks of treatment, with a later scalp biopsy in several patients. Clonality in the scalp was compared among normal scalp (n=4), patchy alopecia areata scalp (n=8), and alopecia totalis/universalis scalp (n=8). The RNA source kit depended on sample type: the PAXgene miRNA kit for fixed scalp, the miRNeasy kit for PBMCs, and the RNeasy kit for mouse skin. Amplification of TCRbeta CDR3 regions was done by immunoSEQ multiplex PCR using 35 Vbeta forward primers and 13 Jbeta reverse primers. What the study reported, not specific to this receptor: Because the treated cohort was small and had only one nonresponder, larger studies are needed to examine links between baseline CD8+ expansion and response. Tofacitinib significantly lowered scalp clonality and the number of expanded CD8+ clones among the top 100 scalp clones. Compared with mice, TCR sequences shared between patients were less clear, possibly partly because of HLA diversity across the patient population. Many expanded lesional clones persisted in scalp and blood during tofacitinib treatment, which may partly explain relapse after stopping treatment. Resident alphabeta T cells in normal human skin are also sequenced, complicating scalp TCR repertoire analysis, unlike mouse skin dominated by gammadelta T cells. Compared with normal scalp, lesional scalp, particularly in alopecia totalis/universalis, had higher clonality and more expanded CD8+ clones, which suggests antigenic drive.

Inclusive of the bounding cysteine and phenylalanine, the CDR3 is 11 residues long. CDR3 DNA only is kept here, 33 bases in frame from base 1. Per the germline V gene, SGHAT is the CDR1 and FQNNGV is the CDR2. Library creation used the immunoSEQ multiplex PCR assay. RNA was extracted from all samples and reverse transcribed into cDNA as template for TCR sequencing. First-strand cDNA was synthesized with SuperScript III using a 2:1 mix of oligo-dT and random hexamers. Amplification bias was assessed with a synthetic immune receptor repertoire, and residual bias was removed computationally. On the study's bioinformatics: Raw reads were preprocessed for error removal, and CDR3 was defined according to IMGT conventions as running from the conserved cysteine to phenylalanine. Clonality was calculated as 1 minus Shannon entropy normalized by log2 of the number of productive unique TCRs. Whether scalp clones were CD4 or CD8 was inferred by matching scalp TCRbeta sequences against CD4 and CD8 repertoires sorted from blood. TCRdb's version of the immuneACCESS table is confined to in-frame rearrangements and falls short of the full clone set. An unresolved V gene accounts for under half of the shortfall where checked; the remainder is of unknown origin. Clone size and V and J calls were adopted from that table, with D and trimming inferred from the DNA. The table for this sample lists 200,000 to 250,000 clones; approximately 47% of them were counted only once. Roughly 2.8% of the sample goes to the ten largest clones.

Explained via the paper, the treatment or condition label denotes: oral pan-JAK inhibitor, 5-10 mg twice daily. From alopecia areata patients, peripheral blood was collected along with lesional scalp punch biopsies. After PBMCs were isolated by density centrifugation and stained for CD3, CD4 and CD8, a FACSAria was used to sort CD4+ and CD8+ T cells. Concerning this clone: It lacks a known antigen. The junction differs from germline at one of its ends, possibly a read error.

This receptor was identified in a human donor with alopecia areata. The starting material was CD4+ T cells sorted from blood, obtained at roughly week 38, from a patient treated with tofacitinib. The rearrangement combines TRBV11-2 with TRBJ2-7, with the D segment identity uncertain. The DNA sequence is TGTGCCAGCACCTTAAAGAGGGAGCAGTACTTC. The encoded protein is CASTLKREQYF.